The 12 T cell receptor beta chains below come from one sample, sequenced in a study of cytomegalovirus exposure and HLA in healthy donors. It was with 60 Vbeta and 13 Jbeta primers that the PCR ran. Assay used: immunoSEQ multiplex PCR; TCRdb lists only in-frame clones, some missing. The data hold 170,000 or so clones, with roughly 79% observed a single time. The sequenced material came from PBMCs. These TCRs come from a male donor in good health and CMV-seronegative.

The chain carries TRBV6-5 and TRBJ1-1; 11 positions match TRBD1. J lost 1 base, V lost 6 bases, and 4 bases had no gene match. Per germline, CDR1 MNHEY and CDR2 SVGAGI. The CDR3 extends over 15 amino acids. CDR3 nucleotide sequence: TGTGCCAGCAGGGACAGGGGGCAGAGGAACACTGAAGCTTTCTTT. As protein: CASRDRGQRNTEAFF.

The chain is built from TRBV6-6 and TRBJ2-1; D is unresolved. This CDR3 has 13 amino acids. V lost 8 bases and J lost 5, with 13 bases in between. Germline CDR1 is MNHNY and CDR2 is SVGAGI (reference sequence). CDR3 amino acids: CASSPLRDNEQFF. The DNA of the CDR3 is TGTGCCAGCTCGCCACTTCGGGACAATGAGCAGTTCTTC.

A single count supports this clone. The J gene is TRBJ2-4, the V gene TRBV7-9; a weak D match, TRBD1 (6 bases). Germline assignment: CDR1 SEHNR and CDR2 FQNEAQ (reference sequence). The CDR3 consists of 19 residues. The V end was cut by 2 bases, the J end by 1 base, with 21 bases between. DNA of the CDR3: TGTGCCAGCAGCTTAATCGGGACAATGAGTATAGCCGCCAAAAACATTCAGTACTTC. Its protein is CASSLIGTMSIAAKNIQYF.

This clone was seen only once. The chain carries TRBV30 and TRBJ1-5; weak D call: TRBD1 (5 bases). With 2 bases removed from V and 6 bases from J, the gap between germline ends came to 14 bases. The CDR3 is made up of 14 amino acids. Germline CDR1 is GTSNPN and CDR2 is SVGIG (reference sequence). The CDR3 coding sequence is TGTGCCTGGAGTCCAAAGCAGGGCAGTCAGCCCCAGCATTTT. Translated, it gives CAWSPKQGSQPQHF.

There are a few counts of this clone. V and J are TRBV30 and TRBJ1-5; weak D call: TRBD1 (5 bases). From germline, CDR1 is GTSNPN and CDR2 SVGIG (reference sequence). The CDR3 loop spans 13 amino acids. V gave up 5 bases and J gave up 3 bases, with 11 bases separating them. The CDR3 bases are TGTGCCTGGGGTGGGGGGGACAATCAGCCCCAGCATTTT. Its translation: CAWGGGDNQPQHF.

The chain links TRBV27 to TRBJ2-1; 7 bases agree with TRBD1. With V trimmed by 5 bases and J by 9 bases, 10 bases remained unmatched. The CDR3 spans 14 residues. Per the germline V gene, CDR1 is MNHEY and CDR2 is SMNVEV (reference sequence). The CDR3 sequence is CASSPRDSGTEQFF. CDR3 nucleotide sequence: TGTGCCAGCAGTCCGAGGGACAGCGGAACTGAGCAGTTCTTC.

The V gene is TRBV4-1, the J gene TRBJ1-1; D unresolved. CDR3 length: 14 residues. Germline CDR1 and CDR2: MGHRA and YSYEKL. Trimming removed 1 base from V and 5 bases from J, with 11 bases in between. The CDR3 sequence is CASSQAQQRTEAFF. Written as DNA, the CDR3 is TGCGCCAGCAGCCAAGCACAGCAAAGAACTGAAGCTTTCTTT.

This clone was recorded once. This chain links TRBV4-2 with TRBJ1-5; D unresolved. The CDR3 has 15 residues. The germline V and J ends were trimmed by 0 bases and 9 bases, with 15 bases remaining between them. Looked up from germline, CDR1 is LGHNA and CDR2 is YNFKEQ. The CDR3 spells CASSQETTGIGPQHF. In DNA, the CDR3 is TGTGCCAGCAGCCAAGAGACGACGGGGATCGGGCCCCAGCATTTT.

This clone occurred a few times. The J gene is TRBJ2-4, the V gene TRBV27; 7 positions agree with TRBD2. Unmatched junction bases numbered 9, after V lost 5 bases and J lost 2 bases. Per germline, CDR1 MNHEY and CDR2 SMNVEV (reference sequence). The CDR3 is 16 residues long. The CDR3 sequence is CASSPLAGVTKNIQYF. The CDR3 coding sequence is TGTGCCAGCAGTCCCCTGGCGGGAGTCACCAAAAACATTCAGTACTTC.

The CDR3 region is CASSPTGGVKPQHF. The CDR3 coding sequence is TGTGCCAGCAGCCCCACAGGGGGCGTGAAGCCCCAGCATTTT. The chain couples TRBV6-5 to TRBJ1-5; 9 nucleotides line up with TRBD1. V was clipped by 6 bases and J by 8 bases; unmatched bases: 8. This CDR3 contains 14 residues. The germline V gene encodes CDR1 MNHEY and CDR2 SVGAGI.

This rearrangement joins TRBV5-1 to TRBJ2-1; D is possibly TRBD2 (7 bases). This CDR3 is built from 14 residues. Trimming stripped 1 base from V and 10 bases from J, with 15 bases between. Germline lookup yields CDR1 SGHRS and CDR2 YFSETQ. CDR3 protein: CASSLRPGGGEQFF. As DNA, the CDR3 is TGCGCCAGCAGCTTGAGGCCGGGGGGCGGCGAGCAGTTCTTC.

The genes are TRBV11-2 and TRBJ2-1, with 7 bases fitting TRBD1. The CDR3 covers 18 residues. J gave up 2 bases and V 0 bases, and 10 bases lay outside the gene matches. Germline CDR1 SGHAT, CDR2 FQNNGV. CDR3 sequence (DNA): TGTGCCAGCAGCTTAGATATCGGGACAGCTGGTACCTACAATGAGCAGTTCTTC. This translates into CASSLDIGTAGTYNEQFF.